The T cell receptor (beta chain) described here comes from a study of blood T cell repertoires in COVID-19. Study background: Both acute and convalescent COVID-19 samples were obtained from the United States, Italy and Spain. From T cells, B-cell-depleted T cells, or PBMCs came the material, which was cDNA or gDNA.

The participants were between roughly 18 and 89 years old and came from some 23 US areas. V shed 4 bases and J shed 0 bases, with 18 bases lying between them. Per germline, CDR1 SGDLS and CDR2 YYNGEE. The CDR3 sequence is 17 residues long. Profiling relied on immunoSEQ multiplex PCR, and the TCRdb table lists in-frame clones only, not all of them. The table has some 270,000 clones, around 85% seen once. The V and J genes are TRBV9 and TRBJ2-3; D remains unclear. This clonotype was sampled from a woman aged 45-59 years with acute COVID-19. Sequencing was done on a sample of PBMCs or T cells enriched from blood (not recorded which). CDR3 amino acids: CASSSRVAVTSTDTQYF. CDR3 DNA: TGTGCCAGCAGCTCCCGGGTAGCAGTCACTAGCACAGATACGCAGTATTTT.